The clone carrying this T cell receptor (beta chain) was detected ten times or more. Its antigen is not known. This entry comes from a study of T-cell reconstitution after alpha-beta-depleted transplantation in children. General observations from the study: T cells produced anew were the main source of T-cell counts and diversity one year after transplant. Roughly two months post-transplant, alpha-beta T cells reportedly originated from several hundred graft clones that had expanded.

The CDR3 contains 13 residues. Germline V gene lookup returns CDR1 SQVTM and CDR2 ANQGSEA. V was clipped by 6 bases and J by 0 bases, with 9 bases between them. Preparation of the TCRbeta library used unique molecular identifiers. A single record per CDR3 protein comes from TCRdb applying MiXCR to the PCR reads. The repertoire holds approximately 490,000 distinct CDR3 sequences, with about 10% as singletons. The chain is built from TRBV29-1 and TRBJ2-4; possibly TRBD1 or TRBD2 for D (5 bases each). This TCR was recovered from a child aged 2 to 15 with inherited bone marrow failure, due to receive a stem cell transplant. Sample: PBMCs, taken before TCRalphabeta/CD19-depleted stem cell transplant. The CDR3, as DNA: TGCAGCGTCCGGGACGGAGCCAAAAACATTCAGTACTTC. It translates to CSVRDGAKNIQYF.